The sequence of this TCR beta chain was determined in a study of T cell responses to AZD1222 COVID-19 vaccine. As concerns this clone: Its antigen is unidentified.

Second doses were pooled across both intervals (about 4 or about 12 weeks). The protocol was immunoSEQ multiplex PCR, while the TCRdb copy is restricted to in-frame clones and leaves out a portion. The profile shows over 110,000 clones, around 91% of them singletons. CDR1 and CDR2 from the germline V gene are SGHAT and FQNNGV. The V gene end was trimmed by 3 bases and the J gene end by 2 bases; junction bases not matched to a gene: 4. CDR3 size: 16 residues. Study results and caveats: Per reports, nearly half of all spike-specific TCRs target regions that are unmutated in variants. Clonal diversity was possibly underestimated; the donors were predominantly white British and more often female. The peak T cell response came first, and repertoires were sampled only after it.

The V call is TRBV11-2, the J call TRBJ2-3; 11 bases map to TRBD2. Material: peripheral blood, obtained 28 days after the second AZD1222 dose. This receptor was obtained from an adult who received the AZD1222 COVID-19 vaccine. This CDR3 reads CASSFTGLAVTDTQYF. The CDR3 nucleotides are TGTGCCAGCAGCTTTACGGGACTAGCGGTCACAGATACGCAGTATTTT.